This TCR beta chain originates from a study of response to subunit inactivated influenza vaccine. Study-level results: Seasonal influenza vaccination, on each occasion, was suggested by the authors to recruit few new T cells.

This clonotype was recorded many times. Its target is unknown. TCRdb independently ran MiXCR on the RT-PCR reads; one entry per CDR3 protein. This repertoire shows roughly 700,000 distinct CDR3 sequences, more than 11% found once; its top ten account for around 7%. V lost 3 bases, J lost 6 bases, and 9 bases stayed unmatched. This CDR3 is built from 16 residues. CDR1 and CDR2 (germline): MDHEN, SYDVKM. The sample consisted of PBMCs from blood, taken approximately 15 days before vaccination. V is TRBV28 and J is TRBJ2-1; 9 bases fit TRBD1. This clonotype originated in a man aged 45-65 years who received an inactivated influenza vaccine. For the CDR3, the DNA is TGTGCCAGCAGTTTCCCAGGACAGGGGTTCGGCAATGAGCAGTTCTTC. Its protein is CASSFPGQGFGNEQFF.